This is a list of T cell receptor beta chains from one sample in a study of OX40 agonist ivuxolimab in advanced cancers. Assay used: immunoSEQ multiplex PCR; TCRdb lists only in-frame clones, some missing. There are around 55,000 clones in the sample; 65% to 80% occur only once, and roughly 6.3% lies in the top ten. This specimen was CD4+ or CD8+ T cells sorted from blood, taken in a trial of the OX40 agonist ivuxolimab. Every receptor here comes from an adult with an advanced solid tumor such as melanoma, head and neck, liver or kidney cancer. Each CDR3 is given with its conserved first and last residue. D genes are given only for firm matches. Clone sizes are given selectively: once, few, many, or a class where the clone is expanded.

D gene	J gene	V gene	clone size	CDR3 protein	CDR3 DNA
TRBD1	TRBJ1-1	TRBV7-8	.	CASSSQGQGNRLGGNTEAFF	TGTGCCAGCAGCTCCCAGGGACAGGGGAATCGACTAGGTGGGAACACTGAAGCTTTCTTT
.	TRBJ2-5	TRBV18	.	CASSPSRETQYF	TGTGCCAGCTCACCATCGCGCGAGACCCAGTACTTC
TRBD1	TRBJ2-1	TRBV4-1	.	CASSQEAGAGGAINEQFF	TGCGCCAGCAGCCAGGAAGCCGGTGCAGGGGGCGCAATCAATGAGCAGTTCTTC
TRBD1	TRBJ2-5	TRBV5-4	.	CASSFFRSRGPGETQYF	TGTGCCAGCAGCTTTTTTCGTTCCAGGGGGCCAGGAGAGACCCAGTACTTC
TRBD1	TRBJ1-2	TRBV7-6	.	CASSLGGTGVYGYTF	TGTGCCAGCAGCTTAGGAGGGACAGGAGTTTATGGCTACACCTTC
.	TRBJ1-2	TRBV19	.	CASSINPRAYGYTF	TGTGCCAGTAGTATTAACCCTAGGGCCTATGGCTACACCTTC
TRBD2	TRBJ2-5	TRBV10-1	.	CASSESGTSQETQYF	TGCGCCAGCAGTGAGTCAGGGACTAGCCAAGAGACCCAGTACTTC
TRBD1	TRBJ1-2	TRBV18	few	CASSPGTGPALYGYTF	TGTGCCAGCTCACCAGGGACAGGGCCCGCCCTCTATGGCTACACCTTC
TRBD1	TRBJ1-2	TRBV28	.	CAILQGEGYTF	TGTGCCATCCTACAGGGGGAGGGCTACACCTTC
.	TRBJ2-1	TRBV2	.	CASSEGRAPNWNEQFF	TGTGCCAGCAGTGAAGGAAGAGCGCCCAATTGGAATGAGCAGTTCTTC
TRBD2	TRBJ2-5	TRBV10-1	.	CASSGGDRGTQYF	TGCGCCAGCAGCGGGGGGGACCGAGGGACCCAGTACTTC
.	TRBJ1-1	TRBV7-8	.	CASSLGRNTEAFF	TGTGCCAGCAGCTTAGGCAGGAACACTGAAGCTTTCTTT
TRBD1	TRBJ2-5	TRBV5-1	.	CASRLQGAQETQYF	TGCGCCAGCAGGTTACAGGGGGCCCAAGAGACCCAGTACTTC
TRBD1	TRBJ2-7	TRBV5-4	.	CASSSGTGLYEQYF	TGTGCCAGCAGCTCCGGGACAGGGCTCTACGAGCAGTACTTC
.	TRBJ1-4	TRBV5-1	.	CASSLSWGYATNEKLFF	TGCGCCAGCAGCTTGTCTTGGGGGTACGCAACTAATGAAAAACTGTTTTTT
.	TRBJ2-1	TRBV7-6	.	CASSANRADYNEQFF	TGTGCCAGCAGCGCTAACAGGGCGGACTACAATGAGCAGTTCTTC
.	TRBJ2-1	TRBV5-1	few	CASSLDGGYNEQFF	TGCGCCAGCAGCTTGGACGGAGGCTACAATGAGCAGTTCTTC
TRBD1	TRBJ1-1	TRBV10-3	.	CAIRDRGRSLNTEAFF	TGTGCCATCAGGGACAGGGGGCGGTCACTGAACACTGAAGCTTTCTTT
.	TRBJ2-5	TRBV19	.	CASTQPPETQYF	TGTGCCAGTACCCAACCCCCAGAGACCCAGTACTTC
TRBD1	TRBJ1-2	TRBV5-4	.	CASSLDRDRGYTF	TGTGCCAGCAGCTTAGACAGGGATCGGGGCTACACCTTC
TRBD1	TRBJ1-2	TRBV5-4	once	CASSFFGTANYGYTF	TGTGCCAGCAGCTTTTTCGGGACAGCTAACTATGGCTACACCTTC
TRBD1	TRBJ1-1	TRBV5-1	.	CASSLRGLGSGTEAFF	TGCGCCAGCAGCTTAAGGGGGCTTGGATCGGGCACTGAAGCTTTCTTT
.	TRBJ1-5	TRBV6-1	.	CASSDKRNQPQHF	TGTGCCAGCAGTGATAAGAGGAATCAGCCCCAGCATTTT
TRBD1	TRBJ1-2	TRBV7-2	.	CASSSGGAFTF	TGTGCCAGCAGCTCAGGGGGCGCATTCACCTTC
TRBD2	TRBJ2-7	TRBV7-2	.	CASSRGSGGPEQYF	TGTGCCAGCAGCCGGGGTAGCGGGGGCCCGGAGCAGTACTTC
TRBD1	TRBJ1-4	TRBV27	.	CASSQDRGKKLFF	TGTGCCAGCAGCCAAGACAGGGGAAAAAAACTGTTTTTT
TRBD1	TRBJ2-5	TRBV5-6	.	CASSITGGRETQYF	TGTGCCAGCAGTATCACAGGGGGCAGGGAGACCCAGTACTTC